This T cell receptor (beta chain) was recorded in a study of blood T cell repertoires in COVID-19. Study context: Donors in the United States, Italy and Spain gave samples during acute or convalescent COVID-19. The cDNA or gDNA used as material had been derived from T cells, B-cell-depleted T cells, or PBMCs.

Germline V gene data show CDR1 as SGHRS and CDR2 as YFSETQ. The ends lost 0 bases at V and 5 bases at J; junction bases unmatched: 1. The CDR3 consists of 15 residues. In the study's own analysis: Researchers report that nucleated cell counts were estimated from reference gene primer amplification. Clones were sequenced by immunoSEQ multiplex PCR, and TCRdb holds only the in-frame ones, with some missing. From that table come the V and J calls and clone size; the DNA was used to work out D and trimming. The table records under 110,000 clones, around 92% of them present only once. The sequence was collected from a man in his fifties or sixties with active COVID-19. The V and J genes are TRBV5-1 and TRBJ1-5; 11 bases match TRBD1. Material for sequencing was peripheral blood. This chain's CDR3 is CASSLGTGGYQPQHF. CDR3 nucleotides: TGCGCCAGCAGCTTGGGGACAGGGGGCTATCAGCCCCAGCATTTT.